This TCR beta chain was sequenced in a study of control samples from healthy donors and cancer patients. The CDR3 sequence is 13 residues long. CDR1 and CDR2 (germline): MRHNA, SNTAGT. The V and J ends lost 8 bases and 1 base respectively, with 11 bases between them. Profiling relied on immunoSEQ multiplex PCR, and the TCRdb table lists in-frame clones only, not all of them. The sample lists about 100,000 clones, over 85% occurring once. The specimen was blood. This TCR was recovered from a human donor in good health. The donor label of this sample is uncertain. V gene TRBV6-4 combines with J gene TRBJ1-2; no definite D call. This chain's CDR3 is CASPQMFNYGYTF. The CDR3 bases are TGTGCCAGCCCTCAGATGTTTAACTATGGCTACACCTTC.